This entry is about one T cell receptor beta chain. This sample is part of a study of blood T cell repertoires in COVID-19. The CDR3 is 15 residues long. Trimming cost V 5 bases and J 7 bases; bases outside gene matches: 4. In germline, CDR1 is SGHNT, CDR2 YENEEA. The data were produced by immunoSEQ multiplex PCR, yet TCRdb's version contains in-frame clones alone and is incomplete. The profile covers 300,000 to 400,000 clones, with around 89% appearing a single time and over 0.9% taken by the ten largest. This TCR was recovered from a woman aged 25 to 39 with acute COVID-19. The rearrangement joins TRBV11-3 to TRBJ2-1; 14 nucleotides align to TRBD2. The sample comprised PBMCs or T cells enriched from blood (not recorded which). The CDR3 spells CASSPRTSGGNEQFF. CDR3 DNA: TGTGCCAGCAGCCCACGGACTAGCGGGGGGAATGAGCAGTTCTTC.